Each of the 12 T cell receptor beta chains below was sequenced from the same sample in a study of blood T cell repertoires in COVID-19. Clones were read by immunoSEQ multiplex PCR, and TCRdb kept only the in-frame ones, dropping some. The repertoire holds under 400,000 clones, with 90% as singletons. Material for sequencing was peripheral blood. All receptors derive from a young man with active or convalescent COVID-19.

This sequence joins TRBV11-3 and TRBJ2-2; 7 bases map to TRBD2. The V gene's germline CDR1 is SGHNT and CDR2 YENEEA. The junction had 6 bases not matched to a gene; V was cut back by 1 base and J by 4 bases. The CDR3 is 16 residues long. CDR3 residues: CASSLVGGSGTGELFF. CDR3 bases: TGTGCCAGCAGCTTAGTTGGCGGGAGCGGCACCGGGGAGCTGTTTTTT.

The V call is TRBV30, the J call TRBJ2-1, with 8 nucleotides matching TRBD2. In germline, CDR1 is GTSNPN, CDR2 SVGIG (reference sequence). V lost 0 bases to trimming and J lost 0 bases; unmatched junction nucleotides: 1. The CDR3 spans 15 residues. The CDR3 reads CAWSVSGSSYNEQFF. The DNA of the CDR3 is TGTGCCTGGAGTGTCAGCGGGAGCTCCTACAATGAGCAGTTCTTC.

The J gene is TRBJ1-6, the V gene TRBV7-2, with TRBD1 matching over 9 bases. Germline lookup yields CDR1 SGHTA and CDR2 FQGNSA. The CDR3 sequence is 15 residues long. With 0 bases clipped from V and 9 bases from J, the junction kept 3 bases outside the gene matches. In DNA, the CDR3 is TGTGCCAGCAGCTTAGCGGGACAGGGTGTTTCACCCCTCCACTTT. Its translation: CASSLAGQGVSPLHF.

The chain employs TRBV27 and TRBJ2-6, with D perhaps TRBD2 (5 bases). Germline V CDR1 and CDR2: MNHEY, SMNVEV (reference sequence). V lost 7 bases to trimming and J lost 4 bases, with 8 bases between them. This CDR3 is 13 amino acids long. The CDR3 bases are TGTGCCAGCATGCGGGTAGGGGCCAACGTCCTGACTTTC. Encoded protein: CASMRVGANVLTF.

The V gene is TRBV12-3 or TRBV12-4, the J gene TRBJ2-7, with D tentatively TRBD2 (6 bases). The CDR3 extends over 13 amino acids. Deletions cut 8 bases from V and 4 bases from J, with 15 bases between. The CDR3 nucleotides read TGTGCCAGCGGCGACCTGGGGAGGTACGAGCAGTACTTC. Protein: CASGDLGRYEQYF.

This rearrangement joins TRBV3-1 (or the pseudogene TRBV3-2) to TRBJ2-7, with 7 nucleotides matching TRBD2. Germline loops: CDR1 LGHDT, CDR2 YNNKEL (reference sequence). The ends lost 4 bases at V and 1 base at J; junction bases unmatched: 7. CDR3 length: 15 residues. The CDR3 region is CASSPGSGASYEQYF. In DNA form, the CDR3 reads TGTGCCAGCAGCCCAGGGAGCGGGGCTTCCTACGAGCAGTACTTC.

This clone was counted only a few times. This rearrangement joins TRBV20-1 to TRBJ2-7; a weak D match, TRBD1 (6 bases). This CDR3 has 13 residues. The V end lost 3 bases, the J end lost 2 bases, and 11 bases lay between the germline ends. Germline CDR1 DFQATT, CDR2 SNEGSKA (reference sequence). CDR3 coding DNA: TGCAGTGCTAGTAGTAAGGGGGCCTACGAGCAGTACTTC. Encoded protein: CSASSKGAYEQYF.

V is TRBV2 and J is TRBJ2-3; 11 nucleotides align to TRBD2. The V and J ends lost 8 bases and 6 bases, in that order; junction bases with no gene match: 13. In germline, CDR1 is SNHLY, CDR2 FYNNEI. The CDR3 is made up of 16 amino acids. This CDR3 is CASRVTSGVPGDTQYF. The CDR3 nucleotides are TGTGCCAGCCGGGTGACTAGCGGGGTCCCGGGGGATACGCAGTATTTT.

V gene TRBV7-2 combines with J gene TRBJ1-5; no firm D call. The CDR3 is 13 residues long. Germline CDR1 and CDR2: SGHTA and FQGNSA. V gave up 1 base and J gave up 7 bases, with 8 bases separating them. The CDR3, as DNA: TGTGCCAGCAGCTTAGTAGGGAGCCAGCCCCAGCATTTT. It translates to CASSLVGSQPQHF.

J is TRBJ2-5 and V is TRBV28, with a weak D call TRBD2 (5 bases). Germline CDR1 is MDHEN and CDR2 is SYDVKM. The V end lost 2 bases, the J end lost 2 bases, and 9 bases lay between the germline ends. The CDR3 totals 14 residues. The CDR3 loop reads CASSLPGVQETQYF. The CDR3 coding sequence is TGTGCCAGCAGTTTACCCGGGGTGCAAGAGACCCAGTACTTC.

V and J are TRBV2 and TRBJ1-2; D may be TRBD1 (5 bases). The CDR3 is 14 residues long. V dropped 10 bases and J dropped 2 bases, with 17 bases sitting between them. Germline CDR1 and CDR2: SNHLY and FYNNEI. The CDR3 coding sequence is TGTGCCACCCAAAGGGAAGGGGCGAACTATGGCTACACCTTC. It is translated as CATQREGANYGYTF. Together with reference TRBV2 and TRBJ1-2, the CDR3 gives the full variable domain: EPEVTQTPSHQVTQMGQEVILRCVPISNHLYFYWYRQILGQKVEFLVSFYNNEISEKSEIFDDQFSVERPDGSNFTLKIRSTKLEDSAMYFCATQREGANYGYTFGSGTRLTVV.

The CDR3 spells CASSYLKLQETQYF. In DNA form, the CDR3 reads TGTGCCAGCAGTTACCTTAAACTCCAAGAGACCCAGTACTTC. The J gene is TRBJ2-5, the V gene TRBV6-6; D call uncertain. This CDR3 comprises 14 residues. Trimming shortened V by 2 bases and J by 1 base, and 8 bases separated the two germline ends. CDR1 MNHNY and CDR2 SVGAGI come from the germline V gene (reference sequence).